Below, one T cell receptor (beta chain) is given with its context. Extraction and reverse transcription of RNA yielded cDNA as the sequencing template. The method was immunoSEQ multiplex PCR; TCRdb's version includes in-frame clones alone and lacks a portion of them. The table records some 170,000 clones, approximately 65% of them present only once. This sample stems from a study of CD8+ T cells in alopecia areata. The wider study: Tofacitinib was given for 6 to 18 months, then stopped for 6 months.

In germline, CDR1 is GTSNPN, CDR2 SVGIG (reference sequence). The germline V and J ends were trimmed by 1 base and 8 bases, with 6 bases remaining between them. This CDR3 has 11 amino acids. The sequencing used CD8+ T cells sorted from blood, collected at week 0. The TCR comes from a human donor with alopecia areata. The chain carries TRBV30 and TRBJ2-4; D is unresolved. As DNA, the CDR3 is TGTGCCTGGAGTGAAGGAGACATTCAGTACTTC. This encodes CAWSEGDIQYF.